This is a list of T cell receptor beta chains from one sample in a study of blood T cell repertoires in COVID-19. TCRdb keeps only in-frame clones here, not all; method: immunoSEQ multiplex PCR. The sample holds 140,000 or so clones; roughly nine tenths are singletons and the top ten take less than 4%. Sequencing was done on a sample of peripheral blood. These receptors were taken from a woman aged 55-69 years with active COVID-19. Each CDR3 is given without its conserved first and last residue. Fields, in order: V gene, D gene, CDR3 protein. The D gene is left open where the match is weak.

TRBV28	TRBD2	ASSLTALAGGAEQY
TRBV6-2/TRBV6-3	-	ASSKQAYEQY
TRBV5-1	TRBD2	ASFDSGNTYEQY
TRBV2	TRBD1	ASSRDRTSSYNSPLH
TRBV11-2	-	ASSLIVASSYEQY
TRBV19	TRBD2	ASSPGLAGGPTDEQF
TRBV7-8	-	ASSLYRDQPQH
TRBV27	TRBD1	ASSTRDRGRGGEKLF
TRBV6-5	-	ASSYTGTPTWEAF
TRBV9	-	ASSVVAGFGEQY
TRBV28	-	ASAGHRYEQY
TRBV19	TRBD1	ASGTVSYNEQF
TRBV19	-	ASSIAAGRNTEAF
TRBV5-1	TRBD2	ASSLGLAGGPRTDTQY
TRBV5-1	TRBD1	ASSSGTGAYEQY
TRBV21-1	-	ASSIRARSGHRHEQF
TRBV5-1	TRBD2	ASSRTSGRANEQF
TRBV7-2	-	ASSSTGNEAF
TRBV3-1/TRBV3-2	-	ASSQGARDKY
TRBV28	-	ASSTYSGVQETQY
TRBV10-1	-	ASSSRSGNTIY
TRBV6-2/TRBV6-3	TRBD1	ASSYGGQPEPQH
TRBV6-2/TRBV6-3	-	ASSYSTFGRDTDTQY
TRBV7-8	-	ASRQNEGVGDTQY
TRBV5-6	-	ASSLGQGNSPLH
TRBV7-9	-	ASSLVGERVSYEQY
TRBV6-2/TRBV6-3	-	ASSGQPRALH
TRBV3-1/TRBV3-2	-	ASSQDRGRTEAF
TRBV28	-	ASSPLSSRAGGYTEAF
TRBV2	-	ASKGQNTDTQY
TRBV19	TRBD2	ASSEGLALYNEQF
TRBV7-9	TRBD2	ASIGGLASYNEQF
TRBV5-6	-	ASSFVEANEKLF
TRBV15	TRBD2	ATSRSLAGHNEQF
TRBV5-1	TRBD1	ASSLGGGETGNTIY
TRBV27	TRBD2	ASSLWLAGEWGEQY
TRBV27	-	ASSLYSLPSYEQY
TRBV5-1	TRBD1	ASSLPTGGPNEKLF
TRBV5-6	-	ASGEVGSTDTQY
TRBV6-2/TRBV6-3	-	ASSYSPGNEQY
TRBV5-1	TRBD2	ASSPRPAGGPTDTQY
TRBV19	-	ASKSGGSWTGELF
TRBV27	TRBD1	ASSSGQGFSYEQY
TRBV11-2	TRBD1	ASSPNRGEQF
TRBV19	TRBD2	ASSPGLAGMDIQY